This TCR beta chain stems from a study of blood T cells in healthy people across ages. Through a sample-barcoded 5' primer and a J-beta primer mix, a second PCR was run for roughly 7 to 11 cycles. TCRdb recomputed calls from the 5' RACE reads with MiXCR, one row per CDR3 protein. Seen here are about 780,000 distinct CDR3 sequences, 62% observed once, and the top ten hold about a quarter. The V end lost 0 bases, the J end lost 3 bases, and 13 bases lay between the germline ends. This CDR3 has 15 residues. The germline V gene encodes CDR1 SGDLS and CDR2 YYNGEE. The specimen was blood. The J gene is TRBJ2-7, the V gene TRBV9; a possible D gene is TRBD1 (5 bases). The sequence derives from a man younger than 40 in good health. CDR3 sequence: CASSVGPDTDYEQYF. The CDR3 DNA follows: TGTGCCAGCAGCGTAGGCCCGGACACCGACTACGAGCAGTACTTC.